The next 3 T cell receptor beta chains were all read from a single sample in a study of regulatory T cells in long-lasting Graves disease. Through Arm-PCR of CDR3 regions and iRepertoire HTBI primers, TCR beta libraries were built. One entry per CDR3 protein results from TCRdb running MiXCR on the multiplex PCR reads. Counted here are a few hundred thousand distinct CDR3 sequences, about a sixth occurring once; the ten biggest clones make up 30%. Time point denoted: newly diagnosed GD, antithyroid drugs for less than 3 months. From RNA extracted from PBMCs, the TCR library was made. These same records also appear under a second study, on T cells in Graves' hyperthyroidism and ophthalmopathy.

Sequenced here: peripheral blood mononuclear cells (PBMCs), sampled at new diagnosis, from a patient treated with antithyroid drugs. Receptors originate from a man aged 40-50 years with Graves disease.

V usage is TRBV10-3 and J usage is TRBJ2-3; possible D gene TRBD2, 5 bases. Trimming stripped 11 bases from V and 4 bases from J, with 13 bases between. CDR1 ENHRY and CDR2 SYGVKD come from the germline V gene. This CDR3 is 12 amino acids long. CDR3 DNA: TGTGCCGTGGGAGTTCGGCCAGATACGCAGTATTTT. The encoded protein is CAVGVRPDTQYF.

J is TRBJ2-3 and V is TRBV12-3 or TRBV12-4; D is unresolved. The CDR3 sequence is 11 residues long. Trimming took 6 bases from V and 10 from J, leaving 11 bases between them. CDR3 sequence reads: CASSTLVAQYF. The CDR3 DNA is TGTGCCAGCAGCACTCTCGTTGCGCAGTATTTT.

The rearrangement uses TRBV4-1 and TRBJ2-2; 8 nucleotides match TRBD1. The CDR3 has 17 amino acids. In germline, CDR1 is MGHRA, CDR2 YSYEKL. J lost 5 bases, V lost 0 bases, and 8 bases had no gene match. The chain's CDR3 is CASSQDRARGQTGELFF. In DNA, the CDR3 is TGCGCCAGCAGCCAAGATCGAGCCAGGGGGCAGACCGGGGAGCTGTTTTTT.